The source of this TCR beta chain is a study of blood T cell repertoires in COVID-19. On the study more broadly: Collection of acute and convalescent COVID-19 samples took place in the United States, Italy and Spain.

The data were produced by immunoSEQ multiplex PCR, yet TCRdb's version contains in-frame clones alone and is incomplete. In the table there are fewer than 450,000 clones, about 90% of which are singletons. The J segment lost 1 base and the V segment lost 4 bases, leaving 5 bases of the junction unmatched. There are 17 residues in the CDR3. The V gene's germline CDR1 is MGHRA and CDR2 YSYEKL. The sequenced sample was peripheral blood. The chain couples TRBV4-1 to TRBJ2-3; TRBD2 matches 13 bases. This TCR was recovered from a woman between 45 and 65 years old with COVID-19, enrolled during active disease. The CDR3 here is CASSPRGLAGRTDTQYF. The CDR3 bases are TGCGCCAGCAGCCCTAGGGGACTAGCGGGGCGCACAGATACGCAGTATTTT.